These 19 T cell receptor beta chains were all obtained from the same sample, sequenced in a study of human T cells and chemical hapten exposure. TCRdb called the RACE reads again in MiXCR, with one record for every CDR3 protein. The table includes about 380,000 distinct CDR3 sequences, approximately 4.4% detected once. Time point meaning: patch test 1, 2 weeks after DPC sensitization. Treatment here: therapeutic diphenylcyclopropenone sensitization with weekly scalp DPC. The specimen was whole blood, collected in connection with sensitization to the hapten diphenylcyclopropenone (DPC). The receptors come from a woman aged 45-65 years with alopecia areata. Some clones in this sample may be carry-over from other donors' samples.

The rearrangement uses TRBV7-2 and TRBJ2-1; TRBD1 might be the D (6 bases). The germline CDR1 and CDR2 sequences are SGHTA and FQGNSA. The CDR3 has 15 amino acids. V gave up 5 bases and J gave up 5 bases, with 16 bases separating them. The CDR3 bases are TGTGCCAGCAGCACAACCGGGACACGTAACAATGAGCAGTTCTTC. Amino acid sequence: CASSTTGTRNNEQFF.

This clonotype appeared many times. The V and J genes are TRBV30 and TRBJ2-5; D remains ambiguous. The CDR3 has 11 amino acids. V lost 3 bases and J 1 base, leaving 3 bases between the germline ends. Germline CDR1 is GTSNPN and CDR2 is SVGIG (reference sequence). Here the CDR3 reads CAWRFQETQYF. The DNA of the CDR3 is TGTGCCTGGAGATTCCAAGAGACCCAGTACTTC.

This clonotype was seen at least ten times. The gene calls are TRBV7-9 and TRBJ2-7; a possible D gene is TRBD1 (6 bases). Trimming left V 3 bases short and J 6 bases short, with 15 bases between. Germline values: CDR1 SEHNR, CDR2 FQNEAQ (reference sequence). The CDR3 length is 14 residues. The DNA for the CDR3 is TGTGCCAGCAGCTTTACGACAGGTGCCTCCGAGCAGTACTTC. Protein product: CASSFTTGASEQYF.

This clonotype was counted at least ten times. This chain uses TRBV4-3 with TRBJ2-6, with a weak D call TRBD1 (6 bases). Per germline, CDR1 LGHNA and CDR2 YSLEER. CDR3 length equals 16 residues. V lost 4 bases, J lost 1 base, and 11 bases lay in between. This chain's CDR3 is CASSPGHGSGANVLTF. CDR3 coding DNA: TGCGCCAGCAGCCCGGGACACGGTTCTGGGGCCAACGTCCTGACTTTC.

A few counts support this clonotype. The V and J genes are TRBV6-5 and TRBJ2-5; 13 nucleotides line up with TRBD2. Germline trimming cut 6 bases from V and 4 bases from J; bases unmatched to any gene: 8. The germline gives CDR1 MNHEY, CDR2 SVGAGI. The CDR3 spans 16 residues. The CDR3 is CASSRTSGGTGETQYF. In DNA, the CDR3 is TGTGCCAGCAGCCGGACTAGCGGGGGTACCGGAGAGACCCAGTACTTC.

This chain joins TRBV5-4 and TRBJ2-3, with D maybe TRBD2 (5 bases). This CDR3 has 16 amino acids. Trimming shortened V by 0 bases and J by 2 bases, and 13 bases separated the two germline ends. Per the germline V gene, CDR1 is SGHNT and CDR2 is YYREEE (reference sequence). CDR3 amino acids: CASSLVQRQNTDTQYF. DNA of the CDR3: TGTGCCAGCAGCTTGGTCCAGCGGCAAAACACAGATACGCAGTATTTT.

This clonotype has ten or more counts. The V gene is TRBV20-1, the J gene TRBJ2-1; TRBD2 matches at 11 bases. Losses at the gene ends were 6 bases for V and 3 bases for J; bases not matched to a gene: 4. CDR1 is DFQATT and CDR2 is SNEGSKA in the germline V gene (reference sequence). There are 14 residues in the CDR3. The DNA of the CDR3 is TGCAGTGCGAAGACTAGCGGGATCTACAATGAGCAGTTCTTC. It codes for CSAKTSGIYNEQFF.

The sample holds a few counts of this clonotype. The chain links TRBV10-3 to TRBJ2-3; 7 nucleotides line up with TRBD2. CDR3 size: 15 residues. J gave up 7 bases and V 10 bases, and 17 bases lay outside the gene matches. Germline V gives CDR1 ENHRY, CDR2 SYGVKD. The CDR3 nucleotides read TGTGCCACCGGTCGTCTTGACGGGAGGAAGAATACGCAGTATTTT. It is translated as CATGRLDGRKNTQYF.

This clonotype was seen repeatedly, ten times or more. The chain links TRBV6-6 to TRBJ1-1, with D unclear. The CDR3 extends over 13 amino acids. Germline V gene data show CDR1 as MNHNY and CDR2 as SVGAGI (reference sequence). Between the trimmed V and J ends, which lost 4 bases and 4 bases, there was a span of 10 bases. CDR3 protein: CASSSPLRTEAFF. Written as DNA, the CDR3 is TGTGCCAGCAGTTCCCCCCTGCGCACTGAAGCTTTCTTT.

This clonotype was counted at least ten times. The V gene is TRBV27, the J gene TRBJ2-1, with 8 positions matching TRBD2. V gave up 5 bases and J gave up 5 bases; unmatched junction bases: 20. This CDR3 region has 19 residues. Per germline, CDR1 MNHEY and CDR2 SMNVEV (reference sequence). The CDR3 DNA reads TGTGCCAGCAGTCCCTGGGTAGCGGGGACCTCCTACTTCGACAATGAGCAGTTCTTC. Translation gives CASSPWVAGTSYFDNEQFF.

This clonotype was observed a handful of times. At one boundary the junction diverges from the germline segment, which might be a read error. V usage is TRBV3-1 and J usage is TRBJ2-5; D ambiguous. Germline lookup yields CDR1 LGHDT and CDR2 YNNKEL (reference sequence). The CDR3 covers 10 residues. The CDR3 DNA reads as TGTGCCAGCAGCCAGCAGCAGGTCTTCTTC. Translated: CASSQQQVFF.

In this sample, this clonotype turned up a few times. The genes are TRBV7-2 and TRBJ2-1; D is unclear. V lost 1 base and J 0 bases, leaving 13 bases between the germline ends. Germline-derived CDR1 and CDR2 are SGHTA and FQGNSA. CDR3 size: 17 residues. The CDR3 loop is CASSLGRAPSSYNEQFF. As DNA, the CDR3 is TGTGCCAGCAGCTTAGGAAGGGCCCCTAGCTCCTACAATGAGCAGTTCTTC.

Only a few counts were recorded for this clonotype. This CDR3 reads CATDRGGNSPLHF. CDR3 sequence (DNA): TGTGCCACAGACAGAGGGGGTAATTCACCCCTCCACTTT. The rearrangement links TRBV19 to TRBJ1-6, with D perhaps matching TRBD1 (6 bases). The CDR3 covers 13 residues. The germline CDR1 and CDR2 sequences are LNHDA and SQIVND (reference sequence). V lost 10 bases and J lost 6, with 13 bases in between. Together with reference TRBV19 and TRBJ1-6, the CDR3 gives the full variable domain: DGGITQSPKYLFRKEGQNVTLSCEQNLNHDAMYWYRQDPGQGLRLIYYSQIVNDFQKGDIAEGYSVSREKKESFPLTVTSAQKNPTAFYLCATDRGGNSPLHFGNGTRLTVT.

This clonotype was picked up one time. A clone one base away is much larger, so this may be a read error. The CDR3 DNA reads TGCAGTGCTAGAGAAAGGGGTTCGGGAAACACCATACATTTT. Protein: CSARERGSGNTIHF. This chain links TRBV20-1 with TRBJ1-3; tentatively, D is TRBD1 (5 bases). CDR3 size: 14 residues. Germline V gene lookup returns CDR1 DFQATT and CDR2 SNEGSKA (reference sequence).

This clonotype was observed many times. Written as DNA, the CDR3 is TGTGCTAGTGGTTTGGTACGCGACGGGAGCTCCTCCTACAATGAGCAGTTCTTC. Amino acid sequence: CASGLVRDGSSSYNEQFF. The chain combines TRBV12-5 with TRBJ2-1; maybe TRBD2 (6 bases). Germline CDR1 reads LGHNT; CDR2 reads FRNRAP. Trimming cost V 0 bases and J 0 bases, with 15 bases left between them. The CDR3 contains 18 residues.

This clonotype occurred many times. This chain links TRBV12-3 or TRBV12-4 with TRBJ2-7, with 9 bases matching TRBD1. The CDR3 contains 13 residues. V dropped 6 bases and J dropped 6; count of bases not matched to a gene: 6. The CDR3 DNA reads TGTGCCAGCAGCCCCGGGACAGGGATCGAGCAGTACTTC. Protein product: CASSPGTGIEQYF.

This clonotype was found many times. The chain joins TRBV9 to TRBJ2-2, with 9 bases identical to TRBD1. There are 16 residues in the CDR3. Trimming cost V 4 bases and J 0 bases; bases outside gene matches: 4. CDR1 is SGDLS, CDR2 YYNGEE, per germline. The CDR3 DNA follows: TGTGCCAGCAGCCACAGACAGGGGGCGAACACCGGGGAGCTGTTTTTT. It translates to CASSHRQGANTGELFF.

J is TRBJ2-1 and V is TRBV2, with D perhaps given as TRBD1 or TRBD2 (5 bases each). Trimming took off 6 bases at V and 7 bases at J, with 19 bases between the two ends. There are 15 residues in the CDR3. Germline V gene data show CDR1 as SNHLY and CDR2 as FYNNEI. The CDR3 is CASSPWVGTPNEQFF. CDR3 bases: TGTGCCAGCAGCCCGTGGGTCGGGACGCCTAATGAGCAGTTCTTC.

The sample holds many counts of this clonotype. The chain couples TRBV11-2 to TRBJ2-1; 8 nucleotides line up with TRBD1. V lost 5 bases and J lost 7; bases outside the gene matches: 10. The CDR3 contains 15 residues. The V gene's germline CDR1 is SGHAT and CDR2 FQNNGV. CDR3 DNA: TGTGCCAGCAGCGTACAGGGGGTCCCTTCTAATGAGCAGTTCTTC. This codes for CASSVQGVPSNEQFF.